A selection of T cell receptor beta chains follows, all from one sample in a study of T cells in Graves' hyperthyroidism and ophthalmopathy. TCRdb itself ran the multiplex PCR reads through MiXCR, one entry per CDR3 protein. There are roughly 250,000 distinct CDR3 sequences in the sample; roughly 17% occur only once, and under 35% lies in the top ten. The specimen was blood. The receptors were gathered from a young woman with Graves' ophthalmopathy. CDR3s include the opening cysteine and the closing phenylalanine or tryptophan. The D gene is left open where the match is weak. Size values are once, few and many counts, or a class for expanded clones, and some rows have none.

v_gene: TRBV6-2/TRBV6-3; d_gene: -; j_gene: TRBJ1-2; abundance: many; CDR3nt: TGTGCCAGCAGTTACGGCCGACAGGACGGCTATGGCTACACCTTC; CDR3aa: CASSYGRQDGYGYTF
v_gene: TRBV4-3; d_gene: -; j_gene: TRBJ2-3; abundance: many; CDR3nt: TGCGCCAGCAGCCAAAACAGGGATTTGCGGGCGCAGTATTTT; CDR3aa: CASSQNRDLRAQYF
v_gene: TRBV3-1; d_gene: -; j_gene: TRBJ1-1; abundance: -; CDR3nt: TGTGCCAGCAGCCACAGGGAACCTAACACTGAAGCTTTCTTT; CDR3aa: CASSHREPNTEAFF
v_gene: TRBV6-1; d_gene: TRBD1; j_gene: TRBJ1-2; abundance: many; CDR3nt: TGTGCCAGCACCAATCAGTGGGACAGGGGGCGTTTGGGCTATGGCTACACCTTC; CDR3aa: CASTNQWDRGRLGYGYTF
v_gene: TRBV4-2; d_gene: TRBD2; j_gene: TRBJ2-1; abundance: many; CDR3nt: TGTGCCAGCAGCCAAGACCCGGGAGGCCGGAATGAGCAGTTCTTC; CDR3aa: CASSQDPGGRNEQFF
v_gene: TRBV11-2; d_gene: -; j_gene: TRBJ2-7; abundance: many; CDR3nt: TGTGCCAGCAGCTTAGAGGGGGGGCTCTACGAGCAGTACTTC; CDR3aa: CASSLEGGLYEQYF
v_gene: TRBV5-5; d_gene: -; j_gene: TRBJ1-3; abundance: -; CDR3nt: TGTGCCAGCAGCTCGGGACTAGCGGCCGGAAACACCATATATTTT; CDR3aa: CASSSGLAAGNTIYF
v_gene: TRBV15; d_gene: -; j_gene: TRBJ1-1; abundance: many; CDR3nt: TGTGCCACCAGCAGAGAAGGTCCTGAAGCTTTCTTT; CDR3aa: CATSREGPEAFF
v_gene: TRBV20-1; d_gene: -; j_gene: TRBJ2-7; abundance: many; CDR3nt: TGCAGTGCCCCTTACTACCGTGCCTACGAGCAGTACTTC; CDR3aa: CSAPYYRAYEQYF
v_gene: TRBV12-3/TRBV12-4; d_gene: TRBD2; j_gene: TRBJ2-5; abundance: many; CDR3nt: TGTGCCAGCAGCCGATCGGGACTAGCGGGAGGGCCGAGGGAGACCCAGTACTTC; CDR3aa: CASSRSGLAGGPRETQYF
v_gene: TRBV7-9; d_gene: -; j_gene: TRBJ2-5; abundance: many; CDR3nt: TGTGCCAGCAGCTTAGCGAGGGAAGGGAACTACCAAGAGACCCAGTACTTC; CDR3aa: CASSLAREGNYQETQYF
v_gene: TRBV20-1; d_gene: -; j_gene: TRBJ2-7; abundance: many; CDR3nt: TGCAGTGCTAGAGATTGGGGCGGGGGCACGGAGCAGTACTTC; CDR3aa: CSARDWGGGTEQYF
v_gene: TRBV5-8; d_gene: -; j_gene: TRBJ1-1; abundance: many; CDR3nt: TGTGCCAGCAGCTTATCTGTGAGGGAGGCTTTCTTT; CDR3aa: CASSLSVREAFF
v_gene: TRBV10-3; d_gene: -; j_gene: TRBJ1-1; abundance: many; CDR3nt: TGTGCCATCAGTGGCCACCAGAACACTGAAGCTTTCTTT; CDR3aa: CAISGHQNTEAFF
v_gene: TRBV7-6; d_gene: TRBD2; j_gene: TRBJ2-3; abundance: many; CDR3nt: TGTGCCAGCAGCTTAGTGGTGGAGCGGGGAAGCACAGATACGCAGTATTTT; CDR3aa: CASSLVVERGSTDTQYF
v_gene: TRBV27; d_gene: -; j_gene: TRBJ2-1; abundance: many; CDR3nt: TGTGCCAGCAGTTTATTTGGCAGGGAGGATGAGCAGTTCTTC; CDR3aa: CASSLFGREDEQFF
v_gene: TRBV7-9; d_gene: TRBD2; j_gene: TRBJ2-1; abundance: many; CDR3nt: TGTGCCAGCAAGGAGGCGGCTTTAGGACTAGCGGGAGGGCCGGTTCAGTTCTTC; CDR3aa: CASKEAALGLAGGPVQFF
v_gene: TRBV4-1; d_gene: -; j_gene: TRBJ1-2; abundance: once; CDR3nt: TGCGCCAGCAGCCAAGAGGGGGGGGGGAACTATGGCTACACCTTC; CDR3aa: CASSQEGGGNYGYTF
v_gene: TRBV5-5; d_gene: -; j_gene: TRBJ1-6; abundance: many; CDR3nt: TGTGCCAGCAGCTTGGCTTACGAGGGTTTTTCACCCCTCCACTTT; CDR3aa: CASSLAYEGFSPLHF
v_gene: TRBV11-2; d_gene: -; j_gene: TRBJ2-3; abundance: many; CDR3nt: TGTGCCAGCAGCTTAGATCGGGGCGATACGCAGTATTTT; CDR3aa: CASSLDRGDTQYF
v_gene: TRBV7-6; d_gene: TRBD1; j_gene: TRBJ2-2; abundance: -; CDR3nt: TGTGCCAGCAGCTTCGAACAGGGGGGTGCCGGGGAGCTGTTTTTT; CDR3aa: CASSFEQGGAGELFF
v_gene: TRBV3-1; d_gene: -; j_gene: TRBJ1-6; abundance: many; CDR3nt: TGTGCCAGCAGCCAAGTCGGGGGGTTGGTACTCCACTTT; CDR3aa: CASSQVGGLVLHF
v_gene: TRBV9; d_gene: -; j_gene: TRBJ2-3; abundance: few; CDR3nt: TGTGCCAGCAGCCATGACCCAGCTCATACAGATACGCAGTATTTT; CDR3aa: CASSHDPAHTDTQYF
v_gene: TRBV4-2; d_gene: -; j_gene: TRBJ2-2; abundance: many; CDR3nt: TGTGCCAGCAGCCAAGACACCGTCGCTTACACCGGGGAGCTGTTTTTT; CDR3aa: CASSQDTVAYTGELFF
v_gene: TRBV27; d_gene: TRBD1; j_gene: TRBJ2-5; abundance: many; CDR3nt: TGTGCCAGCAGTTTCAGACGCGCAGGGGGCGGCGAGACCCAGTACTTC; CDR3aa: CASSFRRAGGGETQYF
v_gene: TRBV6-2/TRBV6-3; d_gene: TRBD1; j_gene: TRBJ2-7; abundance: -; CDR3nt: TGTGCCAGCAGAGGGGGACAGGGGGCATCCTACGAGCAGTACTTC; CDR3aa: CASRGGQGASYEQYF